One sample yielded the 11 T cell receptor beta chains listed below, sequenced in a study of blood T cells in healthy people across ages (dated by TCRdb to between 2014 and 2017). The library was made by 5' RACE. Instrument used: Illumina HiSeq 2500. The second PCR ran for roughly 7 to 12 cycles and used a J-beta primer mix along with a sample-barcoded 5' primer. The raw public reads went through TCRdb reprocessing: fastp at Q25, MiXCR clone calling, in-frame beta chains kept. Entries are consolidated by CDR3 protein sequence, retaining the most common genes and DNA. For this sample there are about 1,400,000 distinct CDR3 sequences; 45% to 70% appear just once. The ten top clones hold 5% to 7% of the sample. Input material: blood. These receptor sequences come from a man between 18 and 29 years old in good health.

The rearrangement joins TRBV9 to TRBJ1-1; D unresolved. The length of the CDR3 is 13 residues. Germline V gene sequence: CDR1 SGDLS, CDR2 YYNGEE. The germline V and J ends were trimmed by 2 bases and 3 bases, with 8 bases remaining between them. The CDR3 loop is CASSVSRDTEAFF. CDR3 in DNA: TGTGCCAGCAGCGTTAGTCGGGACACTGAAGCTTTCTTT. Filled out from reference TRBV9 and TRBJ1-1, the complete variable domain reads DSGVTQTPKHLITATGQRVTLRCSPRSGDLSVYWYQQSLDQGLQFLIQYYNGEERAKGNILERFSAQQFPDLHSELNLSSLELGDSALYFCASSVSRDTEAFFGQGTRLTVV.

The sample holds a few counts of this clonotype. This chain uses TRBV5-1 with TRBJ2-7; TRBD2 matches 7 bases. This CDR3 has 15 amino acids. The germline gives CDR1 SGHRS, CDR2 YFSETQ. V lost 4 bases, J lost 5 bases, and 12 bases stayed unmatched. CDR3 residues: CASSLWSGDKNEQYF. The CDR3 DNA follows: TGCGCCAGCAGCCTCTGGAGCGGGGATAAGAACGAGCAGTACTTC.

This clonotype came up a few times. This rearrangement joins TRBV12-3 or TRBV12-4 to TRBJ2-1, with D unclear. CDR3 length: 11 residues. V lost 7 bases and J lost 6, with 7 bases in between. In nucleotides, the CDR3 is TGTGCCAGCACCCTGCGCAATGAGCAGTTCTTC. Translated, it gives CASTLRNEQFF.

The rearrangement uses TRBV18 and TRBJ1-4, with 8 bases fitting TRBD1. The V gene's germline CDR1 is KGHSH and CDR2 LQKENI. Trimming at V came to 6 bases and at J to 8 bases, leaving 8 bases not matched to a gene. This CDR3 has 14 amino acids. The CDR3 region is CASSRDRQGEKLFF. In DNA form, the CDR3 reads TGTGCCAGCTCCCGGGACAGGCAAGGCGAAAAACTGTTTTTT.

This clonotype appeared a single time. J is TRBJ2-1 and V is TRBV6-1, with 7 bases that match TRBD2. The CDR3 has 13 residues. Losses at the gene ends were 7 bases for V and 4 bases for J; bases not matched to a gene: 4. From germline, CDR1 is MNHNS and CDR2 SASEGT. The CDR3 DNA follows: TGTGCCAGCATAGAGCGGGGTTACAATGAGCAGTTCTTC. It translates to CASIERGYNEQFF.

The V and J genes are TRBV4-3 and TRBJ2-2; TRBD1 matches at 7 bases. This CDR3 is built from 15 residues. Trimming cost V 1 base and J 7 bases; bases outside gene matches: 6. Germline loops: CDR1 LGHNA, CDR2 YSLEER. The CDR3 DNA sequence: TGCGCCAGCAGCCAAGCGACAGGGTCCGTCGGGGAGCTGTTTTTT. It encodes CASSQATGSVGELFF.

This clonotype came up many times. The J gene is TRBJ1-2, the V gene TRBV20-1; maybe TRBD1 (5 bases). V lost 4 bases to trimming and J lost 4 bases, with 10 bases between them. Germline V gene lookup returns CDR1 DFQATT and CDR2 SNEGSKA (reference sequence). This CDR3 has 12 residues. The CDR3 region is CSANQGGYGYTF. CDR3 DNA sequence: TGCAGTGCTAATCAGGGAGGCTATGGCTACACCTTC.

V gene TRBV5-1 combines with J gene TRBJ2-7, with 7 bases matching TRBD1. The CDR3 spans 14 residues. V was clipped by 3 bases and J by 5 bases; unmatched bases: 8. CDR1 SGHRS and CDR2 YFSETQ come from the germline V gene. The CDR3: CASSSGTAAHEQYF. In DNA form, the CDR3 reads TGCGCCAGCAGCTCGGGGACAGCCGCCCACGAGCAGTACTTC.

This clonotype was found a few times. The chain joins TRBV12-3 or TRBV12-4 to TRBJ2-5; no clear D gene. The DNA end lines up better with TRBJ2-7; the J call may be wrong. CDR3 length: 14 amino acids. The CDR3 nucleotides read TGTGCCAGCAGTTTAACCGAATCCAAGGACGAGCAGTACTTC. This codes for CASSLTESKDEQYF.

The chain joins TRBV3-1 to TRBJ1-4, with TRBD1 as a possible D gene (6 bases). The CDR3 is made up of 16 amino acids. Germline CDR1 and CDR2: LGHDT and YNNKEL (reference sequence). Trimming took off 0 bases at V and 5 bases at J, with 13 bases between the two ends. CDR3 region: CASSQELDRPNEKLFF. The CDR3 region has the DNA TGTGCCAGCAGCCAAGAACTGGACAGACCAAATGAAAAACTGTTTTTT. Full variable domain (rest looked up from reference TRBV3-1 and TRBJ1-4): DTAVSQTPKYLVTQMGNDKSIKCEQNLGHDTMYWYKQDSKKFLKIMFSYNNKELIINETVPNRFSPKSPDKAHLNLHINSLELGDSAVYFCASSQELDRPNEKLFFGSGTQLSVL.

This chain joins TRBV29-1 and TRBJ2-5, with D hard to call. Trimming stripped 4 bases from V and 5 bases from J, with 11 bases between. The germline CDR1 and CDR2 sequences are SQVTM and ANQGSEA. There are 12 residues in the CDR3. The CDR3 bases are TGCAGCGTTGCCGTGGTAGGGGAGACCCAGTACTTC. This sequence encodes CSVAVVGETQYF.